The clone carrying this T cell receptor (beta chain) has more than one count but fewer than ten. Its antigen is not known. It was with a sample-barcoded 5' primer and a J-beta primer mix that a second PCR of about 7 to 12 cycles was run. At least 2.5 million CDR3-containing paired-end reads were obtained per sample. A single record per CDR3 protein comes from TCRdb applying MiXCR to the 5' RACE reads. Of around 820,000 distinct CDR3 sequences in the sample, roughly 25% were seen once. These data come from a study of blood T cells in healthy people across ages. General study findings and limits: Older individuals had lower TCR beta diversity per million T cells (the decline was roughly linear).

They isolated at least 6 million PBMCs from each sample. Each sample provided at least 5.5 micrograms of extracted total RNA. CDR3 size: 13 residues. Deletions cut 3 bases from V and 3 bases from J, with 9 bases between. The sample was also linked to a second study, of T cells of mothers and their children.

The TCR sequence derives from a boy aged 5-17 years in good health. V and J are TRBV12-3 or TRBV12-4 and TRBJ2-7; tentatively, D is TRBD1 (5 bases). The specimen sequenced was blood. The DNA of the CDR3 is TGTGCCAGCAGTTTTTACAGGTACTACGAGCAGTACTTC. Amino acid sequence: CASSFYRYYEQYF.